This is a list of T cell receptor beta chains from one sample in a study of blood T cells in healthy people across ages. MiXCR, run by TCRdb on the 5' RACE reads, gives a single entry per CDR3 protein. The repertoire includes 450,000 to 700,000 distinct CDR3 sequences, 27% of them detected once, and about 18% sits in the top ten. The sequenced material came from blood. These receptors originate from an older woman in good health. Each CDR3 is given with its conserved first and last residue. A D gene is named only where the DNA matches it firmly. Not every row has a clone size; where given, it reads once, few, many or a size class.

j_call clone_size d_call v_call cdr3_aa cdr3_nt
TRBJ1-5 NA TRBD1 TRBV18 CASSPAGTGRSNQPQHF TGTGCCAGCTCACCAGCGGGGACAGGGAGAAGCAATCAGCCCCAGCATTTT
TRBJ2-7 many TRBD1 TRBV9 CAIRTTGTDPYEQYF TGTGCCATTCGTACTACCGGGACAGACCCTTACGAGCAGTACTTC
TRBJ1-1 NA NA TRBV12-3/TRBV12-4 CASSRTTGLAFF TGTGCCAGCAGTCGAACTACAGGGCTAGCTTTCTTT
TRBJ2-5 NA NA TRBV2 CASQKGGTHQETQYF TGTGCCAGTCAGAAAGGGGGGACACACCAAGAGACCCAGTACTTC
TRBJ1-4 NA NA TRBV7-9 CASSLVLGEKLFF TGTGCCAGCAGCTTAGTGTTAGGGGAAAAACTGTTTTTT
TRBJ1-1 NA NA TRBV20-1 CSAPTGMEAFF TGCAGTGCTCCAACAGGGATGGAAGCTTTCTTT
TRBJ2-1 NA TRBD1 TRBV4-3 CASSQGQSLGNEQFF TGCGCCAGCAGCCAGGGACAGTCATTGGGGAATGAGCAGTTCTTC
TRBJ2-5 NA NA TRBV20-1 CSANIQGSETQYF TGCAGTGCTAACATCCAGGGTTCAGAGACCCAGTACTTC
TRBJ2-1 few NA TRBV4-2 CASSQGLGTPLHNEQFF TGTGCCAGCAGCCAAGGCCTCGGGACACCCCTCCACAATGAGCAGTTCTTC
TRBJ2-1 once TRBD1 TRBV7-8 CASSLARGTGDEQFF TGTGCCAGCAGCTTAGCGAGGGGGACAGGGGATGAGCAGTTCTTC
TRBJ2-1 NA TRBD2 TRBV7-2 CASSLGSLAAGGNIDEQFF TGTGCCAGCAGCTTAGGATCTTTGGCAGCGGGGGGGAATATAGATGAGCAGTTCTTC
TRBJ1-1 NA NA TRBV20-1 CSARRVGTEAFF TGCAGTGCTAGGCGGGTAGGCACTGAAGCTTTCTTT
TRBJ1-4 few NA TRBV18 CASSPPNMGRTNEKLFF TGTGCCAGCTCACCACCGAATATGGGGAGGACTAATGAAAAACTGTTTTTT
TRBJ1-1 NA NA TRBV29-1 CSVCRGDTEAFF TGTAGCGTTTGTCGAGGAGATACTGAAGCTTTCTTT
TRBJ1-3 NA NA TRBV7-9 CASILQGGNAGNTIYF TGTGCCAGCATTCTACAGGGAGGAAATGCCGGAAACACCATATATTTT
TRBJ2-5 many NA TRBV5-1 CASSLQSPGTGAVRETQYF TGCGCCAGCAGCCTGCAAAGTCCCGGGACGGGAGCGGTTAGGGAGACCCAGTACTTC
TRBJ2-3 few NA TRBV7-2 CASSSTVRVDTQYF TGTGCCAGCAGCTCGACAGTAAGAGTTGATACGCAGTATTTT
TRBJ2-3 NA TRBD2 TRBV5-1 CASSLGLDGRGTDTQYF TGCGCCAGCAGCTTGGGGCTCGACGGGAGGGGGACAGATACGCAGTATTTT
TRBJ2-3 few TRBD2 TRBV28 CASRSPGLAGRLEYF TGTGCCAGCAGATCCCCCGGACTAGCGGGTCGTTTGGAGTATTTT
TRBJ1-5 NA TRBD1 TRBV7-2 CASSLATGTSNQPQHF TGTGCCAGCAGTTTAGCGACAGGGACGAGCAATCAGCCCCAGCATTTT
TRBJ1-6 few NA TRBV20-1 CSARDLRRRNSPLHF TGCAGTGCTAGAGACCTCCGGCGGCGGAATTCACCCCTCCACTTT
TRBJ2-1 NA TRBD1 TRBV20-1 CSAPDRDEQFF TGCAGTGCTCCGGACAGGGATGAGCAGTTCTTC
TRBJ2-5 NA TRBD1 TRBV5-1 CASSGRTGEETQYF TGCGCCAGCAGCGGACGGACAGGGGAAGAGACCCAGTACTTC
TRBJ1-1 few NA TRBV7-8 CASRQGPDTEAFF TGTGCCAGCAGGCAGGGACCCGACACTGAAGCTTTCTTT
TRBJ2-2 few TRBD1 TRBV6-5 CASSYRTGDNTGELFF TGTGCCAGCAGTTACCGGACAGGGGACAACACCGGGGAGCTGTTTTTT
TRBJ1-6 NA NA TRBV12-3/TRBV12-4 CASSSDPINSPLHF TGTGCCAGCAGTTCCGACCCAATAAATTCACCCCTCCACTTT
TRBJ1-2 NA TRBD1 TRBV10-3 CAISTGQHDGYTF TGTGCCATCAGTACGGGACAGCATGATGGCTACACCTTC
TRBJ2-1 few TRBD1 TRBV10-3 CAISELQGANNEQFF TGTGCCATCAGTGAGTTGCAGGGGGCCAACAATGAGCAGTTCTTC
TRBJ1-1 few TRBD1 TRBV6-5 CASSEGDREAFF TGTGCCAGCTCTGAGGGGGACAGGGAAGCTTTCTTT
TRBJ2-5 few TRBD1 TRBV27 CASSLSLTGGARETQYF TGTGCCAGCAGTTTATCGTTGACAGGGGGAGCACGGGAGACCCAGTACTTC
TRBJ2-5 NA TRBD2 TRBV12-3/TRBV12-4 CASTQREVTRTQYF TGTGCCAGCACACAGCGGGAGGTGACCCGGACCCAGTACTTC
TRBJ2-1 many NA TRBV2 CASSVKGSRDYNEQFF TGTGCCAGCAGTGTTAAGGGGTCCCGCGACTACAATGAGCAGTTCTTC
TRBJ2-7 few TRBD1 TRBV5-1 CASSSVPGQVHEQYF TGCGCCAGCAGCTCCGTCCCGGGACAGGTCCACGAGCAGTACTTC
TRBJ1-2 NA TRBD1 TRBV20-1 CSAREGTDDGYTF TGCAGTGCTAGAGAGGGGACAGATGATGGCTACACCTTC
TRBJ1-1 few NA TRBV6-5 CASSHGATEAFF TGTGCCAGCAGCCACGGGGCGACTGAAGCTTTCTTT
TRBJ2-1 NA NA TRBV12-3/TRBV12-4 CASSLGPGTEQFF TGTGCCAGCAGTTTAGGCCCCGGGACAGAGCAGTTCTTC
TRBJ1-3 NA NA TRBV9 CASSVEAAYSGNTTYF TGTGCCAGCAGCGTAGAGGCGGCGTACTCTGGAAACACCACATATTTT
TRBJ2-5 NA TRBD2 TRBV20-1 CSASTSGGMQETQYF TGCAGTGCTAGCACTAGCGGGGGGATGCAAGAGACCCAGTACTTC
TRBJ2-1 NA NA TRBV11-2 CASSLGRREQFF TGTGCCAGCAGCTTAGGAAGGCGCGAGCAGTTCTTC
TRBJ2-7 few NA TRBV7-8 CASSSGERSEQYF TGTGCCAGCAGCTCTGGAGAGCGGAGCGAGCAGTACTTC
TRBJ1-4 few NA TRBV20-1 CSARLIVATNEKLFF TGCAGTGCTAGATTGATAGTTGCAACTAATGAAAAACTGTTTTTT
TRBJ1-2 NA NA TRBV3-1 CASSQVADHGYTF TGTGCCAGCAGCCAAGTTGCAGATCACGGCTACACCTTC
TRBJ1-4 NA NA TRBV9 CASSATAGTPEKLFF TGTGCCAGCAGCGCCACTGCCGGGACACCCGAAAAACTGTTTTTT
TRBJ2-5 NA TRBD2 TRBV7-7 CASQAGGQGETQYF TGTGCCAGCCAAGCGGGGGGCCAGGGAGAGACCCAGTACTTC
TRBJ2-5 many NA TRBV7-9 CASRSTSKSETQYF TGTGCCAGCAGATCTACTAGCAAGAGTGAGACCCAGTACTTC